This TCR beta chain was found in a study of T cells in Graves' hyperthyroidism and ophthalmopathy. V lost 2 bases, J lost 4 bases, and 3 bases stayed unmatched. This CDR3 contains 15 residues. CDR1 and CDR2 (germline): SGDLS, YYNGEE. RNA transcripts gave rise to amplified TCR beta CDR3 regions. A set of HTBI primers served as the primers for a first-round RT-PCR of the TCR CDR3. TCRdb analysed the multiplex PCR reads with MiXCR anew, one entry per CDR3 protein. This table has 350,000 to 400,000 distinct CDR3 sequences, about 15% appearing once. This sequence originates from a young woman with Graves' hyperthyroidism. The gene calls are TRBV9 and TRBJ2-2; TRBD2 matches 9 bases. Sequenced: blood. Here the CDR3 DNA reads TGTGCCAGCAGCGTTAGCGGGAGAGGCACCGGGGAGCTGTTTTTT. Protein sequence: CASSVSGRGTGELFF.